These 17 T cell receptor beta chains originate from one sample sequenced in a study of tumor-infiltrating lymphocytes in primary liver carcinoma. Total RNA amounting to around 450 ng was the source from which TCR beta cDNA was made with a constant-region primer. Construction of TCR beta libraries relied on three successive nested multiplex PCR rounds employing slightly modified ARM-PCR. The two initial PCR rounds, around 10 cycles each, used TRBV1-TRBV30 forward and C-beta reverse primers. TCRdb re-called the multiplex PCR reads through MiXCR, storing one row per CDR3 protein. The sample lists approximately 310,000 distinct CDR3 sequences, 65% occurring once. Germline DNA was also extracted, while the blood RNA originated from unsorted whole blood. The sequenced sample consisted of peripheral blood. The source is a man aged 40-49 years with primary liver carcinoma and hepatitis B virus infection.

Comment on this clonotype: At one end the junction does not follow the germline gene, possibly because of a read error. J is TRBJ1-5 and V is TRBV7-9; D is possibly TRBD1 (6 bases). This CDR3 is 13 amino acids long. The germline gives CDR1 SEHNR, CDR2 FQNEAQ (reference sequence). The CDR3 DNA reads TGTGCCGGCAGCTTAAACAGCCAGGGGCCCCAGCATTTC. This codes for CAGSLNSQGPQHF.

The count of this clonotype is one. The rearrangement links TRBV6-5 to TRBJ2-1; TRBD2 might be the D (6 bases). V lost 6 bases, J lost 5 bases, and 17 bases lay in between. The CDR3 covers 15 residues. Germline V gene data show CDR1 as MNHEY and CDR2 as SVGAGI. The CDR3 coding sequence is TGTGCCAGCAGCTTCACTAGCAACCCCAACAATGAGCAGTTCTTC. Translating gives CASSFTSNPNNEQFF.

With regard to this clonotype: No conserved phenylalanine or tryptophan ends this CDR3, so it is likely a read error. The V call is TRBV29-1, the J call TRBJ2-3; no clear D gene. Germline V gene sequence: CDR1 SQVTM, CDR2 ANQGSEA. The CDR3 length is 11 residues. Trimming removed 6 bases from V and 3 bases from J, with 7 bases in between. The CDR3 DNA sequence: TGCAGCGTCCCATGGACAGATACGCAGTATTCT. It translates to CSVPWTDTQYS.

This chain connects TRBV11-2 to TRBJ1-4; D is unclear. Germline CDR1 is SGHAT and CDR2 is FQNNGV. CDR3 length: 11 residues. In DNA form, the CDR3 reads TGTGGCACCAGCTTAGATGAAAAACTGTTTTTT. This gives the protein CGTSLDEKLFF.

As regards this clonotype: A much larger clone differs from this one at a single base, so this may be a read error. The chain joins TRBV29-1 to TRBJ2-3; D not resolved. This CDR3 has 10 residues. Germline loops: CDR1 SQVTM, CDR2 ANQGSEA. The CDR3 DNA reads as TGCACCACCTACTCAGATACGCAGTATTTT. Its translation: CTTYSDTQYF.

A remark on this clonotype: Given the absence of the conserved phenylalanine or tryptophan at the CDR3 end, a read error is likely. The chain employs TRBV11-1 and TRBJ2-1; D remains unclear. Germline V gene data show CDR1 as SGHAT and CDR2 as FQDESV (reference sequence). The CDR3 is 15 amino acids. V was trimmed by 7 bases and J by 0 bases, leaving 13 bases between them. CDR3 DNA: TGTGCCAGCAACCACCGCTCTAGCTCCTACAATGAGCAGTTCTCC. It codes for CASNHRSSSYNEQFS.

In the case of this clonotype: A much more abundant neighbour one base away suggests this may be a read error. V is TRBV5-5 and J is TRBJ2-3; 8 bases are a match to TRBD2. Looked up from germline, CDR1 is SGHKS and CDR2 is YYEKEE (reference sequence). The CDR3 is 15 residues long. CDR3: CASGLGAGGADTQYF. CDR3 bases: TGTGCCAGCGGCTTGGGGGCGGGAGGTGCAGATACGCAGTATTTT.

A remark on this clonotype: A much larger clone differs by one base, so this may be a read error. The chain uses TRBV4-2 and TRBJ2-3, with TRBD2 matching 12 bases. The CDR3 is made up of 17 amino acids. Germline V gives CDR1 LGHNA, CDR2 YNFKEQ. CDR3 loop: CASSHATSGSLTDTQCF. The CDR3 coding sequence is TGTGCCAGCAGCCACGCGACTAGCGGGAGTTTAACAGATACGCAGTGTTTT.

In the case of this clonotype: This sequence may be a read error, since a much larger clone differs from it by one base. The chain has TRBV6-1 and TRBJ1-5; D might be TRBD1 (5 bases). This CDR3 has 14 amino acids. Trimming left V 3 bases short and J 5 bases short, with 11 bases between. Germline CDR1 reads MNHNS; CDR2 reads SASEGT. The CDR3 protein is CASSDDRPDQPQHF. The CDR3, as DNA: TGTGCCAGCAGTGACGACAGACCGGATCAGCCCCAGCATTTT.

This clonotype was detected only once. Given a much more abundant clone one base away, this may be a read error. Given the absence of the conserved phenylalanine or tryptophan at the CDR3 end, a read error is likely. The chain couples TRBV12-3 or TRBV12-4 to TRBJ1-1; D not certain. The CDR3 runs 12 residues. The V end lost 6 bases, the J end lost 2 bases, and 7 bases lay between the germline ends. The CDR3 sequence: CASSPPNTEAFL. The CDR3 region has the DNA TGTGCCAGCAGCCCACCTAACACTGAAGCTTTCCTT.

As concerns this clonotype: A junction end diverges from the germline sequence, so it may reflect a read error. This sequence joins TRBV11-3 and TRBJ2-7, with 9 bases identical to TRBD1. CDR1 and CDR2 (germline): SGHNT, YENEEA. This CDR3 is 17 amino acids long. Here the CDR3 DNA reads TGTGCCAGTAGCTTAGGGACCCGGGACAGGGTTTGCTACGAGCAGTACTTC. Amino acid sequence: CASSLGTRDRVCYEQYF.

This clonotype came up once. An end of the junction does not agree with germline; a read error may underlie this. V gene TRBV11-1 combines with J gene TRBJ2-1; 7 bases are shared with TRBD2. Germline V lookup: CDR1 SGHAT, CDR2 FQDESV (reference sequence). CDR3 size: 12 residues. The CDR3 is CVSSGTYNEQFF. CDR3 in DNA: TGTGTCAGCAGCGGGACCTACAATGAGCAATTCTTC.

Details on this clonotype: The germline gene is not matched at one end of the junction; a read error may be the cause. The gene calls are TRBV5-4 and TRBJ2-2; D perhaps matches TRBD2 (5 bases). Germline V gene data show CDR1 as SGHNT and CDR2 as YYREEE (reference sequence). The CDR3 runs to 13 residues. CDR3 protein: CASSLVVNGKLFF. Here the CDR3 DNA reads TGTGCCAGCAGCTTGGTAGTAAACGGGAAGCTGTTTTTT.

The V call is TRBV7-8, the J call TRBJ2-6; TRBD1 is a possible D gene (5 bases). This CDR3 contains 18 residues. Trimming took off 7 bases at V and 3 bases at J, with 22 bases between the two ends. Per germline, CDR1 SGHVS and CDR2 FQNEAQ. The CDR3 protein is CASIPNGHDGYGANVLTF. CDR3 DNA: TGTGCCAGCATCCCAAACGGACATGACGGCTATGGGGCCAACGTCCTGACTTTC.

Worth noting for this clonotype: One base away lies a much larger clone, so this may be a sequencing read error. The V gene is TRBV4-1, the J gene TRBJ2-2; 8 nucleotides match TRBD2. The CDR3 spans 17 residues. Germline CDR1 reads MGHRA; CDR2 reads YSYEKL. The J segment lost 6 bases and the V segment lost 6 bases, leaving 15 bases of the junction unmatched. In nucleotides, the CDR3 is TGCGCCAGCAGGACAACGAGTTCGGGAGGGGGGGCCGGGGAGCTGTTTTTT. Translation gives CASRTTSSGGGAGELFF.

This clonotype was counted a few times. This chain links TRBV7-3 with TRBJ2-2; TRBD2 matches at 10 bases. Losses at the gene ends were 6 bases for V and 5 bases for J; bases not matched to a gene: 6. Germline CDR1 reads SGHTA; CDR2 reads FQGTGA. The CDR3 is 15 residues long. The CDR3 loop is CASSKAGGPTGELFF. CDR3 DNA sequence: TGTGCCAGCAGTAAAGCGGGAGGGCCTACCGGGGAGCTGTTTTTT.

This clonotype has at least ten counts. The chain joins TRBV12-3 or TRBV12-4 to TRBJ2-1; 8 positions agree with TRBD1. With V trimmed by 6 bases and J by 8 bases, 12 bases remained unmatched. This CDR3 has 15 residues. CDR3 region: CASSRQGTAGDEQFF. CDR3 DNA: TGTGCCAGCAGCCGACAGGGGACTGCGGGCGATGAGCAGTTCTTC.